The source of this T cell receptor (beta chain) is a study of blood T cell repertoires in COVID-19. In the study overall: The study drew acute and convalescent COVID-19 samples from the United States, Italy and Spain.

As originally analysed: Reference gene primer amplification gave estimated nucleated cell counts. Measured with immunoSEQ multiplex PCR; TCRdb has only the in-frame clones, and not every one. Clone size and the V and J calls come from that table; the DNA yielded D and trimming. The repertoire includes 150,000 to 200,000 clones, 70% to 85% of them detected once, and around 5.2% sits in the top ten. The CDR3 runs to 14 residues. The V and J ends lost 2 bases and 7 bases, in that order; junction bases with no gene match: 6. The germline V gene encodes CDR1 MNHNS and CDR2 SASEGT. This chain connects TRBV6-1 to TRBJ1-2, with 8 bases aligning to TRBD1. The TCR originated in a woman in her fifties or sixties with acute COVID-19. Sequenced input: PBMCs or T cells enriched from blood (not recorded which). The CDR3 spells CASSEPQGAPGYTF. Written as DNA, the CDR3 is TGTGCCAGCAGTGAACCCCAGGGGGCACCTGGCTACACCTTC.